The clone carrying this T cell receptor (beta chain) was found many times. What it recognizes is unknown. TCRdb processed the reads anew with MiXCR; each CDR3 protein has one entry. The top ten hold over 70% of the sample, which has tens of thousands of distinct CDR3 sequences, 20% to 25% seen once. This entry belongs to a study of T cell repertoires in cytomegalovirus infection. On the study more broadly: Indications came from public TCR beta signatures; they pointed to CMV infection and to a matching HLA type. Findings and limits, study-wide: The response measured ex vivo was dominated by TCR beta clonotypes (HLA-C-restricted and CMV-specific). Identification of carriers of CMV plus the relevant HLA was performed using cumulative public TCR beta family frequency.

V was trimmed by 2 bases and J by 4 bases, leaving 24 bases between them. Germline V gives CDR1 SGHTA, CDR2 FQGNSA. This CDR3 has 19 amino acids. The gene calls are TRBV7-2 and TRBJ2-1; D tentatively reads TRBD1 or TRBD2 (6 bases each). The source of this sequence is a human donor in good health (CMV status not recorded). Some clones in this sample may be carry-over from other donors' samples. The sequenced material came from PBMCs, sequenced either directly or after in vitro stimulation (not recorded which). CDR3 sequence: CASSLLGDKSRRAYNEQFF. For the CDR3, the DNA is TGTGCCAGCAGCTTATTAGGGGACAAGAGCAGGAGGGCGTACAATGAGCAGTTCTTC.